The rows below give T cell receptor beta chains drawn from one sample of a study of shared clonotypes between healthy human individuals. Profiling relied on immunoSEQ multiplex PCR, and the TCRdb table lists in-frame clones only, not all of them. The profile covers about 600,000 clones, with more than 95% appearing a single time and around 0.06% taken by the ten largest. Source material: naive CD4+ T cells sorted from blood. These receptors came from a woman in her 30s in good health. Both conserved end residues are part of each CDR3. Fields, in order: clone size, J gene, V gene, CDR3 length, D gene, CDR3 protein, CDR3 DNA. A D gene is named only where the DNA matches it firmly. Size tells how often a clone was seen (once, few, many) or the class of an expanded clone, and some rows leave it out.

>once|TRBJ2-2|TRBV19|15|-
CASRGGTVNTGELFF
TGTGCCAGTAGAGGGGGAACAGTCAACACCGGGGAGCTGTTTTTT
>-|TRBJ1-1|TRBV6-1|12|-
CASTFLNTEAFF
TGTGCCAGCACGTTCCTGAACACTGAAGCTTTCTTT
>-|TRBJ1-2|TRBV5-1|13|-
CASSGRTNYGYTF
TGCGCCAGCAGCGGCAGGACTAACTATGGCTACACCTTC
>-|TRBJ2-2|TRBV2|16|-
CASSEWEQANTGELFF
TGTGCCAGCAGTGAATGGGAACAGGCGAACACCGGGGAGCTGTTTTTT
>once|TRBJ2-3|TRBV27|16|TRBD2
CASSLGLAGRSQTQYF
TGTGCCAGCAGTTTAGGGCTAGCGGGACGATCCCAGACGCAGTATTTT
>-|TRBJ2-1|TRBV27|14|TRBD1
CASSLRQGADEQFF
TGTGCCAGCAGTTTGAGACAGGGGGCCGATGAGCAGTTCTTC
>once|TRBJ2-7|TRBV6-4|18|-
CARWKIIDRTQSSYEQYF
TGTGCCAGATGGAAGATAATCGATAGGACTCAAAGCTCCTACGAGCAGTACTTC
>once|TRBJ2-3|TRBV30|14|-
CAWSKTSGTDTQYF
TGTGCCTGGAGTAAAACGAGTGGAACAGATACGCAGTATTTT
>-|TRBJ1-2|TRBV13|15|TRBD1
CASSRSNRGNYGYTF
TGTGCCAGCAGCCGAAGTAACAGGGGGAACTATGGCTACACCTTC
>-|TRBJ1-1|TRBV6-1|14|TRBD1
CASRFGQGGTEAFF
TGTGCCAGCAGATTCGGACAGGGGGGAACTGAAGCTTTCTTT
>-|TRBJ1-3|TRBV5-4|16|-
CASSLPGVRDGNTIYF
TGTGCCAGCAGCTTGCCCGGGGTTAGGGACGGAAACACCATATATTTT
>-|TRBJ2-7|TRBV7-9|15|TRBD1
CASSLARDRVDEQYF
TGTGCCAGCAGCTTAGCGCGGGACAGGGTCGACGAGCAGTACTTC
>-|TRBJ2-1|TRBV2|11|-
CASRDYNEQFF
TGTGCCAGCCGGGACTACAATGAGCAGTTCTTC
>-|TRBJ2-7|TRBV11-2|16|TRBD1
CASSLVIGTGGPEQYF
TGTGCCAGCAGCTTAGTTATTGGGACAGGGGGTCCCGAGCAGTACTTC
>-|TRBJ1-4|TRBV7-9|16|-
CASSHGGSSTNEKLFF
TGTGCCAGCAGCCACGGTGGCAGCTCAACTAATGAAAAACTGTTTTTT
>-|TRBJ2-2|TRBV28|15|-
CASREQGVGPGELFF
TGTGCCAGCAGGGAACAGGGAGTTGGTCCCGGGGAGCTGTTTTTT
>-|TRBJ1-4|TRBV28|14|TRBD1
CASSITGGWEKLFF
TGTGCCAGCAGCATAACAGGGGGCTGGGAAAAACTGTTTTTT
>-|TRBJ2-3|TRBV10-2|14|-
CASSEPGATDTQYF
TGCGCCAGCAGTGAGCCGGGGGCGACAGATACGCAGTATTTT
>-|TRBJ1-2|TRBV5-1|14|-
CASSLVTGLDGYTF
TGCGCCAGCAGCTTGGTCACAGGGTTGGATGGCTACACCTTC
>-|TRBJ1-3|TRBV5-1|16|-
CASSLELGTSGNTIYF
TGCGCCAGCAGCTTGGAGTTAGGGACATCTGGAAACACCATATATTTT
>-|TRBJ1-2|TRBV7-2|18|TRBD1
CASSLPPSTGFRNYGYTF
TGTGCCAGCAGCTTACCTCCCTCGACAGGGTTCAGGAACTATGGCTACACCTTC
>once|TRBJ2-2|TRBV10-3|18|TRBD1
CAIRSRDRVAPATGELFF
TGTGCCATCAGAAGCCGGGACAGGGTTGCCCCCGCCACCGGGGAGCTGTTTTTT
>-|TRBJ1-2|TRBV5-1|17|-
CASSPPGAGSANYGYTF
TGCGCCAGCAGCCCCCCGGGGGCAGGGTCTGCTAACTATGGCTACACCTTC
>-|TRBJ2-7|TRBV7-8|13|-
CASSPLWRYEQYF
TGTGCCAGCAGCCCCCTTTGGCGCTACGAGCAGTACTTC
>-|TRBJ2-2|TRBV7-2|14|-
CASSLGWHTGELFF
TGTGCCAGCAGCTTAGGATGGCACACCGGGGAGCTGTTTTTT
>-|TRBJ1-1|TRBV11-1|15|TRBD1
CASSLGDREGTEAFF
TGTGCCAGCAGCTTAGGGGACAGGGAGGGGACTGAAGCTTTCTTT
>-|TRBJ1-2|TRBV28|16|-
CASTKPGTPQGYGYTF
TGTGCCAGCACCAAACCCGGGACCCCACAGGGATATGGCTACACCTTC
>-|TRBJ2-2|TRBV5-1|15|TRBD1
CASSFRTGDAGELFF
TGCGCCAGCAGCTTCAGGACAGGGGATGCCGGGGAGCTGTTTTTT
>-|TRBJ2-7|TRBV6-6|13|TRBD2
CASSYRDYYEQYF
TGTGCCAGCAGTTACAGGGACTACTACGAGCAGTACTTC
>-|TRBJ1-2|TRBV7-2|15|-
CASSLVGFNNYGYTF
TGTGCCAGCAGCTTAGTGGGCTTTAATAACTATGGCTACACCTTC
>-|TRBJ1-2|TRBV5-1|14|-
CASSPSTAGGGYTF
TGCGCCAGCAGCCCTTCGACGGCAGGTGGTGGCTACACCTTC
>-|TRBJ1-2|TRBV7-2|15|-
CASSTYREASFGYTF
TGTGCCAGCAGCACGTACAGGGAAGCCAGCTTCGGCTACACCTTC
>-|TRBJ2-3|TRBV5-1|14|-
CASSPGEVTDTQYF
TGCGCCAGCTCCCCGGGGGAAGTCACAGATACGCAGTATTTT
>-|TRBJ2-1|TRBV6-1|13|-
CASSRDSVNEQFF
TGTGCCAGCAGCCGGGACTCTGTCAATGAGCAGTTCTTC
>-|TRBJ2-7|TRBV29-1|12|-
CSVEVSSYEQYF
TGCAGCGTTGAAGTCAGCTCCTACGAGCAGTACTTC
>-|TRBJ1-2|TRBV10-3|14|-
CAISESTAPYGYTF
TGTGCCATCAGTGAGTCTACAGCCCCCTATGGCTACACCTTC
>-|TRBJ1-4|TRBV28|15|TRBD1
CASSTDRGDNEKLFF
TGTGCCAGCAGTACCGACAGGGGTGATAATGAAAAACTGTTTTTT
>-|TRBJ1-1|TRBV28|19|-
CASSLYDRLGRPKNTEAFF
TGTGCCAGCAGTTTATATGATCGTTTAGGACGGCCCAAGAACACTGAAGCTTTCTTT
>-|TRBJ2-7|TRBV7-2|16|-
CASSLRSLGTSHEQYF
TGTGCCAGCAGCTTAAGGAGCCTCGGGACTTCCCACGAGCAGTACTTC
>-|TRBJ2-2|TRBV27|19|TRBD2
CASSLSLAGIVKYTGELFF
TGTGCCAGCAGTTTATCCCTAGCGGGAATTGTCAAGTACACCGGGGAGCTGTTTTTT
>-|TRBJ2-7|TRBV4-1|17|-
CASSQALSVGQSYEQYF
TGCGCCAGCAGCCAAGCCCTCTCGGTCGGGCAATCGTACGAGCAGTACTTC
>-|TRBJ2-1|TRBV11-2|18|-
CASSYSPGDGSSYNEQFF
TGTGCCAGCAGTTATAGTCCGGGCGATGGGAGCTCCTACAATGAGCAGTTCTTC
>-|TRBJ2-2|TRBV21-1|20|-
CASSKSELARVKNPAGELFF
TGTGCCAGCAGCAAATCGGAGTTGGCCCGGGTGAAGAACCCCGCCGGGGAGCTGTTTTTT
>-|TRBJ2-1|TRBV28|16|-
CASTTRARGWRGEQFF
TGTGCCAGCACCACACGGGCGAGGGGGTGGAGGGGTGAGCAGTTCTTC
>once|TRBJ2-1|TRBV5-4|17|-
CASSLIDLAGQVNEQFF
TGTGCCAGCAGCTTGATCGACCTAGCGGGACAGGTCAATGAGCAGTTCTTC
>-|TRBJ2-3|TRBV18|13|-
CASSPGISDTQYF
TGTGCCAGCTCACCGGGGATTTCAGATACGCAGTATTTT
>-|TRBJ2-3|TRBV4-1|15|TRBD2
CASSPTSASTDTQYF
TGCGCCAGCAGCCCGACTAGCGCTAGCACAGATACGCAGTATTTT
>-|TRBJ2-5|TRBV16|16|-
CASSQNPVTPQETQYF
TGTGCCAGCAGCCAAAACCCGGTGACCCCACAAGAGACCCAGTACTTC
>-|TRBJ1-2|TRBV6-6|12|-
CASSKDDVGYTF
TGTGCCAGCAGTAAGGACGACGTTGGCTACACCTTC